The clone carrying this T cell receptor (beta chain) was observed a handful of times. Antigen: not known. These data belong to a study of sequential checkpoint blockade in melanoma. Across the study: TCRβ was sequenced from DNA of 75 to 95 pretreatment tumors. Twenty-two patients had tumor biopsies before treatment and at week 13. Points from the study as a whole: Patients with week-13 increases in T-cell fraction and clonality benefited about 30 times more often. In arm A, pretreatment tumor clonality was associated with response.

Trimming cost V 3 bases and J 1 base, with 6 bases left between them. The germline V gene has CDR1 SGHTA and CDR2 FQGNSA. This CDR3 has 13 amino acids. Some clones are missing from TCRdb's copy, which holds only in-frame ones; the method was immunoSEQ multiplex PCR. The table has 37,000 or so clones, roughly a third seen once. This sample's treatment: randomized to nivolumab then ipilimumab (arm A) or the reverse (arm B). Source: tumor tissue (inferred from file names), taken from a patient given nivolumab and ipilimumab in sequence. The chain uses TRBV7-2 and TRBJ1-1; D unclear. The source is a human donor with melanoma. This CDR3 is CASSFAGNTEAFF. CDR3 DNA: TGTGCCAGCAGCTTCGCCGGGAACACTGAAGCTTTCTTT.